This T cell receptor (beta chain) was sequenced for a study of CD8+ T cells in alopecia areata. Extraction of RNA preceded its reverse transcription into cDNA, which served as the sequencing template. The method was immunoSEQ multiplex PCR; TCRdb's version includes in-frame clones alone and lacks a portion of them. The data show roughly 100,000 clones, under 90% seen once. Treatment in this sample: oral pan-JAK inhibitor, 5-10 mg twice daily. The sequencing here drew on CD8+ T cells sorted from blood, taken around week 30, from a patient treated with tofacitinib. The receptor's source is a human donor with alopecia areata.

CDR3 nucleotides: TGCAGCGTTGAACTTAGCGGATACACCGGGGAGCTGTTTTTT. This gives the protein CSVELSGYTGELFF. The V and J genes are TRBV29-1 and TRBJ2-2; TRBD2 might be the D (6 bases). Germline CDR1 reads SQVTM; CDR2 reads ANQGSEA. V was clipped by 2 bases and J by 3 bases, with 10 bases between them. The CDR3 spans 14 residues.